This TCR beta chain is from a study of T cell responses to AZD1222 COVID-19 vaccine. As regards this clone: Its matching antigen is unknown.

Assay: immunoSEQ multiplex PCR; the TCRdb copy retains only in-frame clones and omits some. The sample records 98,000 or so clones, just over 85% being singletons. Study conclusions and caveats: White British donors predominated, females outnumbered males, and clonal diversity was possibly underestimated. The number of AZD1222 recipients seropositive at baseline was only five to seven. Vaccine-associated CD4 TCRs spanned spike, dominant at 160-218 and 743-854.

From germline, CDR1 is SNHLY and CDR2 FYNNEI. The V end was cut by 5 bases, the J end by 2 bases, with 19 bases between. The CDR3 has 16 amino acids. Sequenced here: peripheral blood, sampled on day 0 of AZD1222 vaccination. This receptor was identified in an adult in good health. The chain carries TRBV2 and TRBJ2-7; a possible D gene is TRBD1 (5 bases). This CDR3 reads CASSLGSVQGPYEQYF. The CDR3 DNA reads TGTGCCAGCAGTTTGGGTTCGGTGCAGGGCCCCTACGAGCAGTACTTC.